The rows below give T cell receptor beta chains drawn from one sample of a study of cytomegalovirus exposure and HLA in healthy donors. The method was immunoSEQ multiplex PCR; TCRdb's version includes in-frame clones alone and lacks a portion of them. The table lists approximately 160,000 clones, over 75% of them singletons, with about 2.1% in the top ten. The sequencing input was PBMCs. The source of these receptors is a woman under 30 in good health and CMV-seronegative. CDR3s include the opening cysteine and the closing phenylalanine or tryptophan. Each record gives: D gene, CDR3 length, clone size, J gene, V gene, CDR3 DNA, CDR3 protein. A D gene is named only where the DNA matches it firmly. Rows may omit the clone size; those that give it use once, few, many or a size class.

TRBD2 15 . TRBJ2-1 TRBV9 TGTGCCAGCAGCCCCTGGACTAGCGGGGGGGCTCCGCAGTTCTTC CASSPWTSGGAPQFF
. 15 once TRBJ2-7 TRBV7-9 TGTGCCAGCAGCTCAAGTTCCGGGACAACAAACGGGCAGTACTTC CASSSSSGTTNGQYF
TRBD1 14 . TRBJ1-2 TRBV7-9 TGTGCCAGCAGCTTCAGGGGGCTTAGCGATGGCTACACCTTC CASSFRGLSDGYTF
. 13 few TRBJ1-4 TRBV21-1 TGTGCCAACCTCGGGGGGACACAAGAAAAACTGTTTTTT CANLGGTQEKLFF
TRBD2 15 few TRBJ2-1 TRBV11-2 TGTGCCAGCAGCTTTTCTAGCGGAAATTACAATGAGCAGTTCTTC CASSFSSGNYNEQFF
. 13 . TRBJ1-1 TRBV27 TGTGCCAGCTCTTTGACTTGGAACACTGAAGCTTTCTTT CASSLTWNTEAFF
TRBD2 16 . TRBJ2-5 TRBV14 TGTGCCAGCAGCCCTGGATACCTAGCGGGAGTGGAGACCCAGTACTTC CASSPGYLAGVETQYF
. 12 . TRBJ1-5 TRBV28 TGTGCCAGCGCCCACCGGGGAGGGCCCCAGCATTTT CASAHRGGPQHF
. 12 . TRBJ2-7 TRBV7-9 TGTGCCAGCAGCCAATACAGCTACGAGCAGTACTTC CASSQYSYEQYF
TRBD2 16 few TRBJ2-1 TRBV7-2 TGTGCCAGCAGCTTAGTTAGTAGCGGGAGTTACAATGAGCAGTTCTTC CASSLVSSGSYNEQFF
TRBD1 16 . TRBJ2-7 TRBV5-5 TGTGCCAGCAGCTCCGGGACAGGGGTCGCGTCCTACGAGCAGTACTTC CASSSGTGVASYEQYF
. 12 . TRBJ2-2 TRBV5-3 TGTGCCAGAAACCCAGGCACCGGGGAGCTGTTTTTT CARNPGTGELFF
. 13 few TRBJ1-2 TRBV19 TGTGCCAGTAGTATAGCCGGGATTAATGGCTACACCTTC CASSIAGINGYTF
. 15 . TRBJ1-1 TRBV10-3 TGTGCCATCAGCGGTGAAGGAGGATATGGCACTGAAGCTTTCTTT CAISGEGGYGTEAFF
. 15 . TRBJ1-2 TRBV6-5 TGTGCCAGCAGCCCCGGGACACCTTCTAACTATGGCTACACCTTC CASSPGTPSNYGYTF
. 18 . TRBJ2-7 TRBV2 TGTGCCAGCGCCCGCGCGAACAGGGACGGGGGGCACGGGTACGAGCAGTACTTC CASARANRDGGHGYEQYF
TRBD2 17 . TRBJ2-3 TRBV5-1 TGCGCCAGCAGCCCAACCCGACTAGCGGCTAGCACAGATACGCAGTATTTT CASSPTRLAASTDTQYF
TRBD2 17 . TRBJ2-1 TRBV7-2 TGTGCCAGCAGCTTAGGGTTAGCGGGAGGGCCGGGCAATGAGCAGTTCTTC CASSLGLAGGPGNEQFF
TRBD2 22 . TRBJ2-1 TRBV4-1 TGCGCCAGCAGCCCGGTGCCTAAACTAGCGGGGGGATCTTTAAGCTCCTACAATGAGCAGTTCTTC CASSPVPKLAGGSLSSYNEQFF
. 11 . TRBJ2-5 TRBV27 TGTGCCAGCAGTCAGGGAGAGACCCAGTACTTC CASSQGETQYF
. 15 . TRBJ1-1 TRBV6-5 TGTGCCAGCAGTTACGCGGGGAGTGGAGGCACTGAAGCTTTCTTT CASSYAGSGGTEAFF
TRBD1 14 . TRBJ2-5 TRBV7-9 TGTGCCAGCAGCTCGGACAGGGGGAAAGAGACCCAGTACTTC CASSSDRGKETQYF
. 13 few TRBJ2-7 TRBV11-1 TGTGCCAGCAGCTTAGTACCCTCGAACGAGCAGTACTTC CASSLVPSNEQYF
TRBD2 17 few TRBJ2-7 TRBV28 TGTGCCAGCAGTTTTGGAGGGGCTAGCGGGAGAGGCTACGAGCAGTACTTC CASSFGGASGRGYEQYF
TRBD2 15 . TRBJ2-5 TRBV27 TGTGCCAGCACTTATCTAGCGGGGGGCCAAGAGACCCAGTACTTC CASTYLAGGQETQYF
TRBD2 16 . TRBJ2-5 TRBV10-3 TGTGCCATCAGTGACCCAGGACTAGCGGGAGGAGAGACCCAGTACTTC CAISDPGLAGGETQYF